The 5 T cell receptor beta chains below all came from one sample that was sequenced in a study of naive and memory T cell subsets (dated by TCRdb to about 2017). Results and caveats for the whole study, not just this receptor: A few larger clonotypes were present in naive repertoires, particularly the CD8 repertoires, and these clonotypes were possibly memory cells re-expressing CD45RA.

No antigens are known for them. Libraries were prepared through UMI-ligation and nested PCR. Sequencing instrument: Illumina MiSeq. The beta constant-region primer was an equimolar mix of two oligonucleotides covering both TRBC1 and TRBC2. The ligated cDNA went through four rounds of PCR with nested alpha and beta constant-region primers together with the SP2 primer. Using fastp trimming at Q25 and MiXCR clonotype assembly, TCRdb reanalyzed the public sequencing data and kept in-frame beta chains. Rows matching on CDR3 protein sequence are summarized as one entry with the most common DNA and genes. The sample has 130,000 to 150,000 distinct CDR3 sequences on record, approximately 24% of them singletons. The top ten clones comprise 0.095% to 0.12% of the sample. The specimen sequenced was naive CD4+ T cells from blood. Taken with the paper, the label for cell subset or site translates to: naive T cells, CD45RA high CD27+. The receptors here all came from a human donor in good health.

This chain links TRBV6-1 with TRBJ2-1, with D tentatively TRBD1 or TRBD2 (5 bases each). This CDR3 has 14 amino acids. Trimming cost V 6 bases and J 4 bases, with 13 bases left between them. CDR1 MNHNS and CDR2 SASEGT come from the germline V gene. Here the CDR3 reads CASRGESGYNEQFF. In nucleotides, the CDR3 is TGTGCCAGCAGGGGGGAGAGCGGATACAATGAGCAGTTCTTC.

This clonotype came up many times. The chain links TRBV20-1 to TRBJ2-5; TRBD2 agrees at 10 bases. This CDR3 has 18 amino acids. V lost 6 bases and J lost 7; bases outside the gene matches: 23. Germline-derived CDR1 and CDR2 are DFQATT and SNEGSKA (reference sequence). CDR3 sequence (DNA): TGCAGTGCCGCGACAATCACTAGCGGGACTCAAACCCGAGGGACCCAGTACTTC. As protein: CSAATITSGTQTRGTQYF.

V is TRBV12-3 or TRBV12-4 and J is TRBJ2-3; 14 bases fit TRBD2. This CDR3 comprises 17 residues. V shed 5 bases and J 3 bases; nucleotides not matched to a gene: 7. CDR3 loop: CASSPGLAGVKTDTQYF. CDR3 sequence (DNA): TGTGCCAGCAGTCCGGGACTAGCGGGAGTGAAGACAGATACGCAGTATTTT.

The CDR3: CASSFTGRTSGNHGEQYF. The CDR3 DNA follows: TGTGCCAGCAGTTTTACTGGGCGGACTAGCGGGAACCATGGCGAGCAGTACTTC. The chain couples TRBV28 to TRBJ2-7; 12 positions agree with TRBD2. This CDR3 region has 18 residues. Germline assignment: CDR1 MDHEN and CDR2 SYDVKM. The V gene end was trimmed by 3 bases and the J gene end by 6 bases; junction bases not matched to a gene: 15.

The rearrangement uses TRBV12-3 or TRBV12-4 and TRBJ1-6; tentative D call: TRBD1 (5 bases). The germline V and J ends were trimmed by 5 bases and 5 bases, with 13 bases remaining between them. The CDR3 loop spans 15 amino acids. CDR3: CASSIGTSNNSPLHF. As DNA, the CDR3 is TGTGCCAGCAGTATCGGGACCAGCAATAATTCACCCCTCCACTTT.